These 3 T cell receptor beta chains share one sample of origin, sequenced in a study of follicular helper T cells after annual influenza vaccination. This table comes from immunoSEQ multiplex PCR, and its TCRdb copy is limited to in-frame clones, with some not included. The repertoire holds some 3,900 clones, with around 80% as singletons. Time point indicated: 2014-2015 season, 7 days after vaccination. The sample in question was CXCR5- memory CD4+ T cells sorted from blood, obtained 7 days after influenza vaccination. The receptors were gathered from an adult who received the influenza vaccine.

The chain joins TRBV5-5 to TRBJ1-2, with D possibly TRBD1 on 6 matching bases. Per germline, CDR1 SGHKS and CDR2 YYEKEE (reference sequence). The V end lost 4 bases, the J end lost 4 bases, and 17 bases lay between the germline ends. The CDR3 has 15 residues. The DNA of the CDR3 is TGTGCCAGCAGCACTTCAGGGGTACTTTTCTATGGCTACACCTTC. Translated, it gives CASSTSGVLFYGYTF.

V usage is TRBV6-9 and J usage is TRBJ2-7; 7 nucleotides match TRBD2. Losses at the gene ends were 3 bases for V and 1 base for J; bases not matched to a gene: 6. The CDR3 is made up of 15 amino acids. Germline V lookup: CDR1 MNHGY, CDR2 SVAAGI. CDR3: CASSYSRDYSYEQYF. The CDR3, as DNA: TGTGCCAGCAGTTACTCCCGGGACTATTCCTACGAGCAGTACTTC.

The V gene is TRBV4-1, the J gene TRBJ1-3; D ambiguous. Trimming shortened V by 0 bases and J by 3 bases, and 6 bases separated the two germline ends. The length of the CDR3 is 14 residues. Per germline, CDR1 MGHRA and CDR2 YSYEKL. CDR3 in amino acids: CASSQDAFGNTIYF. In DNA, the CDR3 is TGCGCCAGCAGCCAAGATGCGTTTGGAAACACCATATATTTT.